These T cell receptor beta chains were read from a single sample in a study of OX40 agonist ivuxolimab in advanced cancers. Measured with immunoSEQ multiplex PCR; TCRdb has only the in-frame clones, and not every one. The sample consists of about 83,000 clones, about nine tenths of them appearing once. The sample in question was CD4+ or CD8+ T cells sorted from blood, obtained in a trial of the OX40 agonist ivuxolimab. These receptors originate from an adult with an advanced solid tumor such as melanoma, head and neck, liver or kidney cancer. Both conserved end residues are part of each CDR3. The D gene is left open where the match is weak. Clone size is not always given. Where it is, it says once, few, many or a class for expanded clones.

TRBD1 NA TRBJ1-6 TRBV9 CASSDPDRGYNSPLHF TGTGCCAGCAGCGACCCAGACAGGGGTTATAATTCACCCCTCCACTTT
NA NA TRBJ2-3 TRBV6-5 CASSYDGTSTDTQYF TGTGCCAGCAGTTACGACGGGACTAGCACAGATACGCAGTATTTT
NA NA TRBJ1-6 TRBV6-6 CASSSPVSPLHF TGTGCCAGCAGTTCCCCCGTCTCACCCCTCCACTTT
TRBD1 NA TRBJ1-4 TRBV30 CAWSRRGGTANEKLFF TGTGCCTGGAGTAGGCGGGGTGGGACAGCGAATGAAAAACTGTTTTTT
NA NA TRBJ1-4 TRBV7-2 CASSLAGVPNEKLFF TGTGCCAGCAGCTTAGCAGGGGTCCCTAATGAAAAACTGTTTTTT
NA NA TRBJ1-2 TRBV12-2 CASRLPGRQRSICGYTF TGTGCAAGTCGCCTACCGGGCCGTCAACGATCAATATGTGGCTACACCTTC
NA NA TRBJ2-7 TRBV27 CASSYRPYEQYF TGTGCCAGCAGTTACAGACCCTACGAGCAGTACTTC
NA NA TRBJ1-3 TRBV19 CASPTISGNTIYF TGTGCCAGCCCGACCATCTCTGGAAACACCATATATTTT
NA NA TRBJ1-1 TRBV5-1 CASSSSWTVVTEAFF TGCGCCAGCAGCTCCTCTTGGACAGTGGTAACTGAAGCTTTCTTT
NA NA TRBJ2-3 TRBV7-2 CASSSFRDTQYF TGTGCCAGCAGCTCCTTTCGAGATACGCAGTATTTT
NA NA TRBJ2-2 TRBV10-3 CAISDQGGGMAGELFF TGTGCCATCAGTGATCAGGGGGGAGGTATGGCCGGGGAGCTGTTTTTT
NA NA TRBJ2-1 TRBV18 CASSPGQHNEQFF TGTGCCAGCTCACCAGGGCAGCACAATGAGCAGTTCTTC
NA NA TRBJ2-3 TRBV19 CASSREAGSTDTQYF TGTGCCAGTAGCCGCGAGGCAGGGTCCACAGATACGCAGTATTTT
TRBD1 NA TRBJ2-1 TRBV5-6 CASILGQGRNEQFF TGTGCCAGCATCCTCGGACAGGGGAGAAATGAGCAGTTCTTC
TRBD2 NA TRBJ2-1 TRBV30 CAWSTGLAGTEQFF TGTGCCTGGAGTACGGGACTAGCGGGCACTGAGCAGTTCTTC
NA NA TRBJ2-1 TRBV7-9 CASIPSGSGEQFF TGTGCCAGCATACCCTCAGGGTCGGGTGAGCAGTTCTTC
TRBD1 few TRBJ2-1 TRBV2 CASVEGAGDNEQFF TGTGCCAGCGTTGAGGGGGCCGGGGACAATGAGCAGTTCTTC
NA NA TRBJ2-1 TRBV9 CASSVVTSNNEQFF TGTGCCAGCAGCGTAGTGACTAGTAACAATGAGCAGTTCTTC
NA NA TRBJ1-2 TRBV4-3 CASSQEGHRANYGYTF TGCGCCAGCAGCCAAGAAGGACACCGCGCTAACTATGGCTACACCTTC
TRBD2 NA TRBJ2-1 TRBV5-1 CASSLSLAGHEQFF TGCGCCAGCAGCTTATCACTAGCGGGTCATGAGCAGTTCTTC
TRBD1 NA TRBJ1-4 TRBV5-1 CASSSTGEPNEKLFF TGCGCCAGCAGCTCGACAGGGGAGCCTAATGAAAAACTGTTTTTT
TRBD2 NA TRBJ2-3 TRBV2 CASSVAGVTDTQYF TGTGCCAGCAGTGTAGCGGGGGTAACAGATACGCAGTATTTT
NA NA TRBJ2-3 TRBV27 CASSLNPTPGTDTQYF TGTGCCAGCAGTTTAAATCCGACCCCGGGCACAGATACGCAGTATTTT
NA NA TRBJ2-2 TRBV5-1 CASSFGGSDTGELFF TGCGCCAGCAGCTTTGGCGGGTCGGACACCGGGGAGCTGTTTTTT
TRBD2 NA TRBJ2-7 TRBV7-9 CASSPGRGQWEQYF TGTGCCAGCAGCCCTGGGAGGGGCCAATGGGAGCAGTACTTC
NA NA TRBJ2-1 TRBV7-2 CASSFSGYNEQFF TGTGCCAGCAGCTTCTCAGGGTACAATGAGCAGTTCTTC
NA NA TRBJ1-5 TRBV6-6 CASSYREMVVNQPQHF TGTGCCAGCAGTTATAGGGAGATGGTGGTCAATCAGCCCCAGCATTTT
NA NA TRBJ1-3 TRBV28 CASSLSGGNGNTIYF TGTGCCAGCAGTTTAAGTGGAGGGAACGGAAACACCATATATTTT
NA NA TRBJ2-3 TRBV12-5 CASGLGLTGTDTQYF TGTGCTAGTGGTTTGGGGTTGACAGGCACAGATACGCAGTATTTT
TRBD1 NA TRBJ1-1 TRBV28 CASSLYEGAGTEAFF TGTGCCAGCAGTTTATACGAGGGGGCAGGCACTGAAGCTTTCTTT
NA NA TRBJ2-3 TRBV5-1 CASNEGVDTQYF TGCGCCAGCAACGAGGGGGTAGATACGCAGTATTTT
NA once TRBJ1-3 TRBV28 CASSLFAEMGNTIYF TGTGCCAGCAGTTTATTCGCGGAGATGGGAAACACCATATATTTT
TRBD2 NA TRBJ2-3 TRBV9 CASSAGLAGGPGTDTQYF TGTGCCAGCAGCGCAGGACTAGCGGGAGGGCCCGGCACAGATACGCAGTATTTT
NA once TRBJ1-5 TRBV5-4 CASSLKGDQPQHF TGTGCCAGCAGCTTGAAGGGAGATCAGCCCCAGCATTTT
TRBD2 NA TRBJ2-7 TRBV7-8 CASSGTSGDPKTYEQYF TGTGCCAGCAGTGGGACTAGCGGGGACCCAAAGACCTACGAGCAGTACTTC
NA NA TRBJ2-5 TRBV28 CASSPAGQGQETQYF TGTGCCAGCAGCCCTGCGGGGCAGGGACAAGAGACCCAGTACTTC
NA NA TRBJ1-2 TRBV10-3 CAISPDSYGYTF TGTGCCATCAGTCCCGACAGCTATGGCTACACCTTC
TRBD1 NA TRBJ1-1 TRBV18 CASSPRGKGAGTEAFF TGTGCCAGCTCACCACGCGGGAAGGGGGCAGGGACTGAAGCTTTCTTT
TRBD1 NA TRBJ1-3 TRBV18 CASSPAGQVQSGNTIYF TGTGCCAGCTCACCAGCGGGACAGGTGCAATCTGGAAACACCATATATTTT
TRBD1 few TRBJ1-4 TRBV7-2 CASSLTTGVFNEKLFF TGTGCCAGCAGCTTAACCACAGGGGTCTTTAATGAAAAACTGTTTTTT
TRBD1 NA TRBJ2-7 TRBV10-3 CAISDQDRGRYEQYF TGTGCCATCAGTGATCAGGACAGGGGCCGCTACGAGCAGTACTTC
TRBD2 NA TRBJ2-7 TRBV7-9 CASSFGTSGSYEQYF TGTGCCAGCAGCTTCGGGACTAGCGGGAGTTACGAGCAGTACTTC
NA NA TRBJ1-4 TRBV18 CASSPSYTINEKLFF TGTGCCAGCTCACCATCTTATACGATTAATGAAAAACTGTTTTTT